This T cell receptor beta chain was profiled in a study of shared clonotypes between healthy human individuals. Study-level background: Each donor's CD8 memory used one plate, CD8 naive two, each CD4 subset three.

Positively selected for CCR7, the CD45RO-negative cells used as naive CD8 cells excluded terminally differentiated effector memory CD45RA+ cells. Donors had no recently reported acute infections or vaccinations and were HIV-negative. Sorted-subset replicate PCR reactions were performed with 150 to 200 ng DNA, corresponding to tens of thousands of T cell genomes. Produced via immunoSEQ multiplex PCR; TCRdb's table is partial and in-frame only. The sample has around 700,000 clones; under 95% are singletons. Study conclusions and caveats: Clonotype sharing among donors likely depends on sequencing depth.

Concerning this clone itself: Its antigen is as yet unknown.

This TCR came from a man aged 25 to 45 in good health. The sample comprised naive CD8+ T cells sorted from blood.

CDR3 protein: CASSLGGANEQFF. The DNA for the CDR3 is TGTGCCAGCAGCTTAGGAGGGGCCAATGAGCAGTTCTTC. This rearrangement joins TRBV7-6 to TRBJ2-1, with D possibly being TRBD1 or TRBD2 (5 bases each). The V and J ends lost 1 base and 6 bases respectively, with 7 bases between them. CDR1 SGHVS and CDR2 FNYEAQ come from the germline V gene. This CDR3 region has 13 residues.